The sequence of this T cell receptor beta chain was determined in a study of cytomegalovirus exposure and HLA in healthy donors. Study-wide background: The study's early data release held about 85 million unique TCRs from HLA-typed donors.

The V gene's germline CDR1 is SNHLY and CDR2 FYNNEI. Trimming left V 3 bases short and J 0 bases short, with 9 bases between. The CDR3 covers 14 residues. Primers: 60 Vbeta forward and 13 Jbeta reverse. The table came from immunoSEQ multiplex PCR; TCRdb's copy has only in-frame clones and leaves some out. The sample yields around 150,000 clones, approximately 88% seen once. Sequenced input: PBMCs. This receptor was identified in a woman younger than 35 in good health and CMV-seronegative. The chain uses TRBV2 and TRBJ2-7, with D possibly TRBD1 on 7 matching bases. CDR3 nucleotide sequence: TGTGCCAGCAGTGACAGGGGGGTCTCCTACGAGCAGTACTTC. Residues: CASSDRGVSYEQYF. Filled out from reference TRBV2 and TRBJ2-7, the complete variable domain reads EPEVTQTPSHQVTQMGQEVILRCVPISNHLYFYWYRQILGQKVEFLVSFYNNEISEKSEIFDDQFSVERPDGSNFTLKIRSTKLEDSAMYFCASSDRGVSYEQYFGPGTRLTVT.